This is a list of T cell receptor beta chains from one sample in a study of OX40 agonist ivuxolimab in advanced cancers. The protocol was immunoSEQ multiplex PCR, while the TCRdb copy is restricted to in-frame clones and leaves out a portion. The sample shows over 75,000 clones, approximately 90% of them seen only once. The sample here was CD4+ or CD8+ T cells sorted from blood, taken in a trial of the OX40 agonist ivuxolimab. The origin of the receptors is an adult with an advanced solid tumor such as melanoma, head and neck, liver or kidney cancer. CDR3s include the opening cysteine and the closing phenylalanine or tryptophan. Each record gives: V gene, D gene, J gene, clone size, CDR3 DNA, CDR3 protein. A D gene is named only where the DNA matches it firmly. Clone size is shown for a subset of rows, as once, few, many or a class of expanded clone.

v_gene: TRBV5-5
d_gene: NA
j_gene: TRBJ2-7
abundance: NA
CDR3nt: TGTGCCAGCAGCTTGGTTTCAGGGGTCTACGAGCAGTACTTC
CDR3aa: CASSLVSGVYEQYF

v_gene: TRBV29-1
d_gene: NA
j_gene: TRBJ2-6
abundance: NA
CDR3nt: TGCAGCGTTGTGGGGTCCCCTGGGGCCAACGTCCTGACTTTC
CDR3aa: CSVVGSPGANVLTF

v_gene: TRBV7-2
d_gene: TRBD2
j_gene: TRBJ2-5
abundance: NA
CDR3nt: TGTGCCAGCACTCCGAGAGGCCTAGCGGGAGCCGAGACCCAGTACTTC
CDR3aa: CASTPRGLAGAETQYF

v_gene: TRBV5-6
d_gene: NA
j_gene: TRBJ1-2
abundance: few
CDR3nt: TGTGCCAGCAGCTTGAGGGTGAGCTATGGCTACACCTTC
CDR3aa: CASSLRVSYGYTF

v_gene: TRBV6-6
d_gene: NA
j_gene: TRBJ1-4
abundance: NA
CDR3nt: TGTGCCAGCAGCCTAAAACATTCAACTAATGAAAAACTGTTTTTT
CDR3aa: CASSLKHSTNEKLFF

v_gene: TRBV2
d_gene: TRBD1
j_gene: TRBJ2-1
abundance: NA
CDR3nt: TGTGCCAGCAATGCCGGGACAGGAGACAATGAGCAGTTCTTC
CDR3aa: CASNAGTGDNEQFF

v_gene: TRBV5-4
d_gene: TRBD2
j_gene: TRBJ2-5
abundance: NA
CDR3nt: TGTGCCAGCAGCCCCTCCCCCGGGACTAGCGCAGAGACCCAGTACTTC
CDR3aa: CASSPSPGTSAETQYF

v_gene: TRBV7-2
d_gene: NA
j_gene: TRBJ1-3
abundance: NA
CDR3nt: TGTGCCAGCACCCCCAACAGCTCTGGAAACACCATATATTTT
CDR3aa: CASTPNSSGNTIYF

v_gene: TRBV5-6
d_gene: NA
j_gene: TRBJ2-2
abundance: once
CDR3nt: TGTGCCAGCAACTACGAGTCTGGGAGTGGCACCGGGGAGCTGTTTTTT
CDR3aa: CASNYESGSGTGELFF

v_gene: TRBV5-6
d_gene: NA
j_gene: TRBJ1-1
abundance: NA
CDR3nt: TGTGCCAGCAGCTTGAGGGCGGGAATCGGCACTGAAGCTTTCTTT
CDR3aa: CASSLRAGIGTEAFF

v_gene: TRBV2
d_gene: NA
j_gene: TRBJ1-1
abundance: NA
CDR3nt: TGTGCCAGCAGTGAAGTCGTAGCAAACACTGAAGCTTTCTTT
CDR3aa: CASSEVVANTEAFF

v_gene: TRBV6-5
d_gene: NA
j_gene: TRBJ2-7
abundance: NA
CDR3nt: TGTGCCAGCAGACACAGGGACTCCTACGAGCAGTACTTC
CDR3aa: CASRHRDSYEQYF

v_gene: TRBV7-2
d_gene: TRBD1
j_gene: TRBJ2-5
abundance: NA
CDR3nt: TGTGCCAGCAGCACAGGACAGGGTGCAGAGACCCAGTACTTC
CDR3aa: CASSTGQGAETQYF

v_gene: TRBV6-6
d_gene: NA
j_gene: TRBJ1-1
abundance: NA
CDR3nt: TGTGCCAGCAGCCCGACAAACCGGTGGGCTTTCTTT
CDR3aa: CASSPTNRWAFF

v_gene: TRBV5-1
d_gene: TRBD1
j_gene: TRBJ2-7
abundance: NA
CDR3nt: TGCGCCAGCAGCTTGGGACAGGGTGACAACGAGCAGTACTTC
CDR3aa: CASSLGQGDNEQYF

v_gene: TRBV28
d_gene: TRBD1
j_gene: TRBJ2-1
abundance: NA
CDR3nt: TGTGCCAGCAGCTTTGTTCAGGGGGACTCCTACAATGAGCAGTTCTTC
CDR3aa: CASSFVQGDSYNEQFF

v_gene: TRBV5-4
d_gene: NA
j_gene: TRBJ2-5
abundance: NA
CDR3nt: TGTGCCAGCAGCTTACCCGGGGGCCTTCAAGAGACCCAGTACTTC
CDR3aa: CASSLPGGLQETQYF

v_gene: TRBV28
d_gene: NA
j_gene: TRBJ1-5
abundance: few
CDR3nt: TGTGCCAGCAGCCCATTCTCCGTGGGGCAGCCCCAGCATTTT
CDR3aa: CASSPFSVGQPQHF

v_gene: TRBV5-1
d_gene: TRBD1
j_gene: TRBJ1-1
abundance: NA
CDR3nt: TGCGCCAGCAGCTTAGGCCCCGTAAGGGGGCCTGAAGCTTTCTTT
CDR3aa: CASSLGPVRGPEAFF

v_gene: TRBV28
d_gene: TRBD1
j_gene: TRBJ1-2
abundance: once
CDR3nt: TGTGCCAGCACCGGGACAGGGGATCTCTGGGGCTACACCTTC
CDR3aa: CASTGTGDLWGYTF

v_gene: TRBV10-3
d_gene: NA
j_gene: TRBJ1-1
abundance: NA
CDR3nt: TGTGCCATCAGTGATAATTGGCGGCCTGAAGCTTTCTTT
CDR3aa: CAISDNWRPEAFF

v_gene: TRBV15
d_gene: NA
j_gene: TRBJ1-5
abundance: once
CDR3nt: TGTGCCACCAGCAGAGACATGACAGGCCCTTCGTCCCAGCATTTT
CDR3aa: CATSRDMTGPSSQHF

v_gene: TRBV5-1
d_gene: NA
j_gene: TRBJ2-3
abundance: NA
CDR3nt: TGCGCCAGCAGCTTCGGGAAGTCTACAGATACGCAGTATTTT
CDR3aa: CASSFGKSTDTQYF

v_gene: TRBV19
d_gene: TRBD2
j_gene: TRBJ2-5
abundance: NA
CDR3nt: TGTGCCAGTAGTGCCAGATTGACTAGCGGGAGGGCAGAGACCCAGTACTTC
CDR3aa: CASSARLTSGRAETQYF

v_gene: TRBV27
d_gene: NA
j_gene: TRBJ1-6
abundance: NA
CDR3nt: TGTGCCAGCAGTTTATTAGCAACAGGACGAAATTCACCCCTCCACTTT
CDR3aa: CASSLLATGRNSPLHF

v_gene: TRBV7-9
d_gene: NA
j_gene: TRBJ1-4
abundance: NA
CDR3nt: TGTGCCAGCAGTCAGGCCTCGGGGGAAAAACTGTTTTTT
CDR3aa: CASSQASGEKLFF

v_gene: TRBV18
d_gene: NA
j_gene: TRBJ2-7
abundance: NA
CDR3nt: TGTGCCAGCTCACCACCGATCGGCCGGACATCACCGAGCTCCTACGAGCAGTACTTC
CDR3aa: CASSPPIGRTSPSSYEQYF

v_gene: TRBV9
d_gene: TRBD1
j_gene: TRBJ2-7
abundance: NA
CDR3nt: TGTGCCAGCAGCGTAGGAGGGGGCGCAGGATCCGAGCAGTACTTC
CDR3aa: CASSVGGGAGSEQYF

v_gene: TRBV5-4
d_gene: NA
j_gene: TRBJ1-2
abundance: many
CDR3nt: TGTGCCAGCAGCTTGCCCGGACAGCTAAACTATGGCTACACCTTC
CDR3aa: CASSLPGQLNYGYTF

v_gene: TRBV7-6
d_gene: NA
j_gene: TRBJ1-4
abundance: NA
CDR3nt: TGTGCCAGCAGCTTAGGAGACTATCTGCTGGGCGGGGGCAAGTCTGGGGATGAAAAACTGTTTTTT
CDR3aa: CASSLGDYLLGGGKSGDEKLFF

v_gene: TRBV4-1
d_gene: NA
j_gene: TRBJ2-7
abundance: NA
CDR3nt: TGCGCCAGCAGCCAAGATCAGGGGGGTCTCTACGAGCAGTACTTC
CDR3aa: CASSQDQGGLYEQYF

v_gene: TRBV27
d_gene: TRBD1
j_gene: TRBJ2-7
abundance: NA
CDR3nt: TGTGCCAGCAGTCCCCGCCAGGGGGCGCGGGAGCAGTACTTC
CDR3aa: CASSPRQGAREQYF

v_gene: TRBV9
d_gene: NA
j_gene: TRBJ2-7
abundance: once
CDR3nt: TGTGCCAGCAGCCCCACGGCGGGCGGTAGCGGATCCTACGAGCAGTACTTC
CDR3aa: CASSPTAGGSGSYEQYF

v_gene: TRBV5-1
d_gene: TRBD2
j_gene: TRBJ2-1
abundance: NA
CDR3nt: TGCGCCAGCAGCTTAAATAGCGGGACCTCCTACAATGAGCAGTTCTTC
CDR3aa: CASSLNSGTSYNEQFF

v_gene: TRBV27
d_gene: NA
j_gene: TRBJ2-3
abundance: NA
CDR3nt: TGTGCCAGCAGTTTATCCATGGGAGATACGCAGTATTTT
CDR3aa: CASSLSMGDTQYF

v_gene: TRBV19
d_gene: NA
j_gene: TRBJ2-7
abundance: once
CDR3nt: TGTGCCAGTAGTCGGACAGCTCGGGAGCAGTACTTC
CDR3aa: CASSRTAREQYF

v_gene: TRBV6-5
d_gene: NA
j_gene: TRBJ1-1
abundance: few
CDR3nt: TGTGCCAGCAGTGGGAGGCGCGGAGCTTTCTTT
CDR3aa: CASSGRRGAFF

v_gene: TRBV11-3
d_gene: TRBD1
j_gene: TRBJ1-5
abundance: NA
CDR3nt: TGTGCCAGCAGCTTAGTCGGGACAGGGGAACACTATAGCAATCAGCCCCAGCATTTT
CDR3aa: CASSLVGTGEHYSNQPQHF

v_gene: TRBV4-1
d_gene: NA
j_gene: TRBJ2-1
abundance: NA
CDR3nt: TGCGCCAGCAGCCGTTTGGAGTCGGGAAATGAGCAGTTCTTC
CDR3aa: CASSRLESGNEQFF